The rows below give T cell receptor beta chains drawn from one sample of a study of human T cells and chemical hapten exposure. From the RACE reads, TCRdb called clonotypes with MiXCR, one entry per CDR3 protein. Of roughly 38,000 distinct CDR3 sequences in the sample, over 7.5% were seen once. The material was whole blood, obtained in connection with sensitization to the hapten diphenylcyclopropenone (DPC). The receptors shown here come from a man aged 45-60 years with alopecia areata. Some clones in this sample may be carry-over from other donors' samples. Both conserved end residues are part of each CDR3. The D gene is left open where the match is weak. Clone sizes are given selectively: once, few, many, or a class where the clone is expanded.

j_call clone_size v_call d_call cdr3_aa cdr3_nt
TRBJ2-2 . TRBV7-6 . CASSAQGGGNIGELFF TGTGCCAGCAGCGCACAGGGTGGTGGGAACATCGGGGAGCTGTTTTTT
TRBJ2-4 many TRBV2 . CATLSLRDIQYF TGTGCCACGTTGTCCCTTCGGGACATTCAGTACTTC
TRBJ1-3 few TRBV18 . CASSREAYSGNTIYF TGTGCCAGCTCACGGGAGGCGTACTCTGGAAACACCATATATTTT
TRBJ1-6 few TRBV2 TRBD1 CASTGTGRTNSPLHF TGTGCCAGTACCGGGACAGGGCGTACCAATTCACCCCTCCACTTT
TRBJ2-7 many TRBV11-2 TRBD2 CASSCNRTSGYEQYF TGTGCCAGCAGCTGTAATAGGACTAGCGGCTACGAGCAGTACTTC
TRBJ2-1 few TRBV27 . CASTEAGPPSYNEQFF TGTGCCAGCACCGAGGCAGGGCCGCCCTCCTACAATGAGCAGTTCTTC
TRBJ2-2 few TRBV28 TRBD2 CASGTSGRGHDSGELFF TGTGCCAGCGGGACTAGCGGGAGGGGTCACGATTCCGGGGAGCTGTTTTTT
TRBJ2-3 many TRBV28 TRBD1 CASSLSTGDTQYF TGTGCCAGCAGTCTCTCGACAGGGGATACGCAGTATTTT
TRBJ2-5 many TRBV20-1 TRBD2 CSASSRETQETQYF TGCAGTGCTAGCTCGCGGGAGACCCAAGAGACCCAGTACTTC
TRBJ2-5 . TRBV4-2 TRBD1 CASSPRQGDQETQYF TGTGCCAGCAGCCCCCGACAGGGGGACCAAGAGACCCAGTACTTC
TRBJ2-7 . TRBV7-2 TRBD2 CASSPGTRAYEQYF TGTGCCAGCAGCCCTGGGACTAGAGCCTACGAGCAGTACTTC
TRBJ2-2 few TRBV7-3 . CASGEVDGELFF TGTGCCAGCGGCGAAGTGGACGGGGAGCTGTTTTTT
TRBJ2-1 . TRBV6-1 TRBD2 CASSVGLAGRQFF TGTGCCAGCAGTGTGGGACTAGCGGGCAGGCAGTTCTTC
TRBJ1-2 once TRBV18 . CASSPDPSAGYTF TGTGCCAGCTCACCGGACCCATCTGCTGGCTACACCTTC
TRBJ2-6 many TRBV12-3/TRBV12-4 . CASTVGVRGANVLTF TGTGCCAGCACCGTAGGGGTTCGCGGGGCCAACGTCCTGACTTTC
TRBJ2-7 . TRBV25-1 TRBD2 CASRGGLAAYEQYF TGTGCCAGCAGGGGCGGACTAGCCGCCTACGAGCAGTACTTC
TRBJ2-7 many TRBV3-1 TRBD2 CASSQVNSGGYEQYF TGTGCCAGCAGCCAAGTAAACAGCGGGGGTTACGAGCAGTACTTC
TRBJ1-2 many TRBV20-1 TRBD1 CSAAGTAVYGYTF TGCAGTGCTGCCGGGACAGCTGTCTATGGCTACACCTTC
TRBJ2-1 many TRBV18 . CASSGLGGSDEQFF TGTGCCAGCTCAGGCCTTGGAGGGAGCGATGAGCAGTTCTTC
TRBJ1-3 few TRBV18 . CASSRPGDPSGNTIYF TGTGCCAGCTCACGTCCGGGCGACCCCTCTGGAAACACCATATATTTT
TRBJ1-2 many TRBV7-9 . CASSPIDRVGYTF TGTGCCAGCAGCCCAATTGACCGTGTAGGCTACACCTTC
TRBJ2-1 many TRBV27 TRBD1 CASSLGKGQSYNEQFF TGTGCCAGCAGTTTGGGTAAGGGACAGTCCTACAATGAGCAGTTCTTC
TRBJ2-2 medium-sized TRBV10-3 TRBD1 CAISESPGQLNTGELFF TGTGCCATCAGTGAGTCACCGGGACAGCTGAACACCGGGGAGCTGTTTTTT
TRBJ2-2 many TRBV6-1 . CASSVRGKEAGELFF TGTGCCAGCAGTGTAAGGGGGAAGGAGGCCGGGGAGCTGTTTTTT